A single sample is the source of the 9 T cell receptor beta chains below, sequenced in a study of shared clonotypes between healthy human individuals. Data came from immunoSEQ multiplex PCR; TCRdb stores just in-frame clones and leaves some out. Counted here are more than 2,000,000 clones, around nine tenths occurring once; the ten biggest clones make up over 0.12%. The sequencing sample was made of naive CD4+ T cells sorted from blood. This sample's subset: CD45RA+ positively selected. These receptors were obtained from a man aged 18 to 30 in good health.

The chain carries TRBV10-2 and TRBJ2-2; D gene unclear. Trimming removed 1 base from V and 4 bases from J, with 7 bases in between. The CDR3 is 14 residues long. Germline CDR1 is WSHSY and CDR2 is SAAADI. In DNA, the CDR3 is TGCGCCAGCAGTGAGTTGGCCAGCACCGGGGAGCTGTTTTTT. It encodes CASSELASTGELFF.

The genes are TRBV10-2 and TRBJ2-1; 8 bases line up with TRBD2. The germline V gene has CDR1 WSHSY and CDR2 SAAADI. There are 13 residues in the CDR3. V shed 0 bases and J 11 bases; nucleotides not matched to a gene: 3. CDR3 DNA sequence: TGCGCCAGCAGTGAGTCAGGGACTAGTAAGCAGTTCTTC. This translates into CASSESGTSKQFF.

V gene TRBV7-9 combines with J gene TRBJ2-6; TRBD1 or TRBD2 may be the D gene (5 bases each). This CDR3 region has 18 residues. V lost 3 bases and J lost 0, with 15 bases in between. Germline CDR1 SEHNR, CDR2 FQNEAQ (reference sequence). CDR3: CASSFIRDGISGANVLTF. Written as DNA, the CDR3 is TGTGCCAGCAGCTTCATCCGGGACGGGATCTCTGGGGCCAACGTCCTGACTTTC.

The genes are TRBV23-1 and TRBJ2-7; D gene ambiguous. TRBV23-1 has ORF status, its function being uncertain. Trimming shortened V by 8 bases and J by 0 bases, and 2 bases separated the two germline ends. This CDR3 comprises 10 residues. The CDR3 sequence: CASGSYEQYF. As DNA, the CDR3 is TGCGCCAGCGGCTCCTACGAGCAGTACTTC.

In this sample, this clone turned up once. DNA for the CDR3: TGTGCCAGCAGTTACTCTGGGACGAGGAGCTCCTACGAGCAGTACTTC. Amino acids: CASSYSGTRSSYEQYF. This chain joins TRBV6-5 and TRBJ2-7; D tentatively fits TRBD1 or TRBD2 (5 bases each). This CDR3 region has 16 residues. The V end lost 0 bases, the J end lost 0 bases, and 12 bases lay between the germline ends. Germline V gene sequence: CDR1 MNHEY, CDR2 SVGAGI.

Points on this clone: The same CDR3 is also encoded by other DNA sequences in this sample. The V call is TRBV5-1, the J call TRBJ2-3; 12 bases are shared with TRBD2. This CDR3 spans 16 amino acids. V shed 3 bases and J 1 base; nucleotides not matched to a gene: 3. CDR1 is SGHRS and CDR2 is YFSETQ in the germline V gene. Written as DNA, the CDR3 is TGCGCCAGCAGCTCGCTAGCGGGAGGGGGCACAGATACGCAGTATTTT. Amino acid sequence: CASSSLAGGGTDTQYF.

The chain links TRBV19 to TRBJ2-3; TRBD2 might be the D (5 bases). This CDR3 is 14 amino acids long. The V end lost 6 bases, the J end lost 1 base, and 11 bases lay between the germline ends. Germline values: CDR1 LNHDA, CDR2 SQIVND (reference sequence). CDR3 residues: CASSEGWGTDTQYF. CDR3 in DNA: TGTGCCAGTAGCGAGGGTTGGGGCACAGATACGCAGTATTTT. The full variable domain, with the rest looked up from reference TRBV19 and TRBJ2-3, is DGGITQSPKYLFRKEGQNVTLSCEQNLNHDAMYWYRQDPGQGLRLIYYSQIVNDFQKGDIAEGYSVSREKKESFPLTVTSAQKNPTAFYLCASSEGWGTDTQYFGPGTRLTVL.

The rearrangement joins TRBV7-2 to TRBJ2-3, with TRBD2 as a possible D gene (6 bases). This CDR3 contains 14 residues. The V and J ends lost 8 bases and 2 bases respectively, with 14 bases between them. Germline V lookup: CDR1 SGHTA, CDR2 FQGNSA. The CDR3 region has the DNA TGTGCCAGCTCTTACTCGGGAGTCACAGATACGCAGTATTTT. Translation: CASSYSGVTDTQYF.

This chain connects TRBV7-6 to TRBJ2-2, with D tentatively TRBD2 (6 bases). Trimming took 2 bases from V and 2 from J, leaving 24 bases between them. The CDR3 consists of 20 residues. CDR1 is SGHVS, CDR2 FNYEAQ, per germline. DNA for the CDR3: TGTGCCAGCAGCTTAAAATCCGCCGCGACGGGACTCGTTAACACCGGGGAGCTGTTTTTT. It translates to CASSLKSAATGLVNTGELFF.